The following is a TCR beta chain sequence with its context. Its specificity is not known. Treatment of the sample: approximately nine-day PBMC culture with coronavirus spike peptide pools or control peptides (ViraFEST assay). PBMCs, plated at about 2.2 million per well, were grown in the presence of around 11 IU/ml IL-2 and around 10 ug/ml peptide pools. These data come from a study of vaccination and CD4 T cells after COVID-19. Germline loops: CDR1 SGHVS, CDR2 FQNEAQ. Trimming cost V 5 bases and J 3 bases, with 17 bases left between them. The length of the CDR3 is 15 residues. Sequenced with the Oncomine TCR Beta short-read assay was DNA taken from cultured CD4+ T cells. Genomic DNA was extracted from cultured CD4+ T cells. TCRdb ran MiXCR on the PCR reads and lists one entry per CDR3 protein. The profile covers 15,000 to 20,000 distinct CDR3 sequences, with roughly 60% appearing a single time and more than 6% taken by the ten largest.

Sequenced material: CD4+ T cells from blood, cultured in vitro, taken before SARS-CoV-2 vaccination. The source of this sequence is a human donor who had recovered from COVID-19. V is TRBV7-8 and J is TRBJ2-7, with D perhaps TRBD2 (5 bases). In DNA form, the CDR3 reads TGTGCCAGCAGCCAAAGGAGGATGAGCGGCTACGAGCAGTACTTC. Amino acid sequence: CASSQRRMSGYEQYF.